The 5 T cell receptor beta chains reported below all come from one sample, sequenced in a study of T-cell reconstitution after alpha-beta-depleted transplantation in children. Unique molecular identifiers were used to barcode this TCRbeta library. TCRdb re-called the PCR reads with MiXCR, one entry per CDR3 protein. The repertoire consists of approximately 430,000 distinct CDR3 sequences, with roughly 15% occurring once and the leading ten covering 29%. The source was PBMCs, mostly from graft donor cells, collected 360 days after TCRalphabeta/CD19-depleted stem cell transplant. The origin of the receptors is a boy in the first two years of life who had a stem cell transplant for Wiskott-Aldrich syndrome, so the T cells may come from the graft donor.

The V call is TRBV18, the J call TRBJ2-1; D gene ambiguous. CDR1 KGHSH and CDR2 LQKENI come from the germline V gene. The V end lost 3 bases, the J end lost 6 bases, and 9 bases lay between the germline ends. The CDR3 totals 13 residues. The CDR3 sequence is CASSPGIVNEQFF. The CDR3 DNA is TGTGCCAGCTCACCTGGGATCGTCAATGAGCAGTTCTTC.

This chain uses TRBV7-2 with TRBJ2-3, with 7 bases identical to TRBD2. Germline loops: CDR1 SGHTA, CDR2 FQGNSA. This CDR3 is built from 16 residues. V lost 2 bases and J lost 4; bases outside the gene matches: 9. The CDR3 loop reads CASSLYRGSRPDTQYF. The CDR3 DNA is TGTGCCAGCAGCTTATACCGCGGGAGTCGGCCAGATACGCAGTATTTT.

CDR3 DNA sequence: TGTGCCAGCGGGACCCTGGGGGCACGCACAGATACGCAGTATTTT. Amino acids: CASGTLGARTDTQYF. The chain links TRBV14 to TRBJ2-3; D may be TRBD1 (6 bases). V lost 8 bases to trimming and J lost 1 base, with 16 bases between them. The CDR3 is 15 residues long. Per germline, CDR1 SGHDN and CDR2 FVKESK.

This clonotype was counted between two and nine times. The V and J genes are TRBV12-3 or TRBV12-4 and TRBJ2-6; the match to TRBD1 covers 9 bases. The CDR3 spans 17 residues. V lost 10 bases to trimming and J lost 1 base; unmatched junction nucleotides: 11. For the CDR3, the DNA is TGTGCCACCCTGAGGGACAGGGTAGGGTCTGGGGCCAACGTCCTGACTTTC. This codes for CATLRDRVGSGANVLTF.

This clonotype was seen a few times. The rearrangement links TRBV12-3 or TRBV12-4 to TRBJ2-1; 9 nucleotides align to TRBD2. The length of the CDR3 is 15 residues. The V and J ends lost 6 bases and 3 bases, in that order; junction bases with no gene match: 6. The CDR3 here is CASRGTSTNYNEQFF. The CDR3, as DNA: TGTGCCAGCAGAGGGACTAGCACCAACTACAATGAGCAGTTCTTC.